Reported below is one T cell receptor (beta chain). The data originate from a study of T cell changes during pregnancy in multiple sclerosis. Method: immunoSEQ multiplex PCR; TCRdb's copy keeps in-frame clones and lacks some. The sample contains roughly 51,000 clones, around 92% of which appear only once. V gave up 1 base and J gave up 7 bases, with 9 bases separating them. The length of the CDR3 is 12 residues. Germline CDR1 is SGHTS and CDR2 is YDEGEE. The sequences come from CD4+ T cells from peripheral blood mononuclear cells, collected after pregnancy. This receptor was identified in a female donor in good health, enrolled as a control in a pregnancy study. The J gene is TRBJ2-7, the V gene TRBV5-8; no definite D call. The CDR3 DNA reads TGTGCCAGCAGCTTGAATTCGAGGGAGCAGTACTTC. This sequence encodes CASSLNSREQYF.